This record concerns one T cell receptor (beta chain) sequence. The specificity of this receptor is unknown. The record has no base qualities; no much larger clone is one base away. TCRbeta CDR3 regions were amplified from genomic DNA using the immunoSEQ Assay, a bias-controlled multiplex PCR. Concerning the study's data processing: The number of nucleated cells in each sample was estimated by amplification of reference gene primers within the assay. To quantify the absolute abundance of each unique TCRbeta CDR3 rearrangement, sequence reads were collapsed and filtered. Productive Simpson clonality was computed per sample as the square root of Simpson's diversity index over productive rearrangements. The source is immuneACCESS, and TCRdb retained only in-frame sequences with V and J called. Part of the clones is not carried over; for the studies checked, unresolved V genes explain less than half of this, and the remainder is unexplained. Clone size and the V and J calls come from that table; the DNA yielded D and trimming. This sample lists some 270,000 clones; nearly 90% were detected once. 1.9% of the sample comes from the top ten.

These data originate in a study of blood T cell repertoires in COVID-19 (TCRdb year 2020). With respect to the entire study: Samples covering the acute and convalescent phases of COVID-19 were provided by collaborators in the United States, Italy and Spain. The prospective study material was composed of cDNA or gDNA derived from T cells, B-cell-depleted T cells, or PBMCs. Subjects who had been exposed to COVID-19, were actively infected with it, or had recovered from it provided the deeply sampled blood TCRbeta repertoires that made up the dataset. The repertoires were made available in a free public database intended to serve as a resource for research on the immune response to SARS-CoV-2. The samples were drawn from two sources: the first 160 participants of the ongoing ImmuneRACE study, and 1,000 to 1,500 subjects contributed by 6 global collaborators. The sample metadata nearly always contained a de-identified subject ID, COVID-19 status, age in years and sex. Where HLA class I and class II types were available, the types were taken from metadata supplied by the sample provider, not from assay-based typing. What the authors observed across the whole study: Clinical and demographic metadata were provided uncurated, with the amount varying by source and participant.

In the prospective study, participants were roughly 18 to 89 years old, resided in about two dozen geographic areas of the United States, and were enrolled through a virtual design. In the prospective study, participants were assigned to cohorts based on the clinical history participants reported in a screening survey and a study questionnaire. Recovered participants in ImmuneRACE Cohort 3 were defined by two consecutive negative NP/OP PCR tests, clearance by a healthcare professional, or resolution of symptoms. Mobile phlebotomists in the prospective study collected whole blood, serum and a nasopharyngeal or oropharyngeal swab from every participant. Over a roughly two-month period, participants in the prospective study had the option of providing additional blood draws and questionnaires. Before DNA extraction, prospective study blood samples were shipped either frozen or at room temperature.

V gives up 0 bases and J gives up 8 bases, and the segment between their germline ends measures 8 bases. The CDR3 sequence holds 12 residues, the cysteine and phenylalanine included. Only the CDR3 region is kept as DNA, spanning 36 bases read in frame from base 1. For CDR1 and CDR2, the germline V gene (reference sequence) lists SGHNT and YYREEE. The TCR originated in a woman aged 55 to 70 who had recovered from COVID-19. This receptor chain uses TRBV5-4 and TRBJ1-1; 6 matching bases give a weak D call of TRBD1. The sequenced material came from PBMCs or T cells enriched from blood (not recorded which). The bases read TGTGCCAGCAGCTTGGCACAGGGCGAAGCTTTCTTT. It codes for CASSLAQGEAFF.